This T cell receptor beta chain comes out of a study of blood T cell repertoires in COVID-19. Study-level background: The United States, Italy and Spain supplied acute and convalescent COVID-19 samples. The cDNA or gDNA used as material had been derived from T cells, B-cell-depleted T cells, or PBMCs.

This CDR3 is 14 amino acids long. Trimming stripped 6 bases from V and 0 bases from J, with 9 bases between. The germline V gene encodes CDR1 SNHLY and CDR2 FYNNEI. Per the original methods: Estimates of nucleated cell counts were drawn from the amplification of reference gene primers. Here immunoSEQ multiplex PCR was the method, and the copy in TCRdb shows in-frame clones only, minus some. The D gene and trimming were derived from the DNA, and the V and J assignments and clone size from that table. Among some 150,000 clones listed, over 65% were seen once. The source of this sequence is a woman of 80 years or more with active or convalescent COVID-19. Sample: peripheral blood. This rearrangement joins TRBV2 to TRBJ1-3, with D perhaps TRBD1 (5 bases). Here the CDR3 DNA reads TGTGCCAGCAGAACAGGATACTCTGGAAACACCATATATTTT. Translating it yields CASRTGYSGNTIYF.